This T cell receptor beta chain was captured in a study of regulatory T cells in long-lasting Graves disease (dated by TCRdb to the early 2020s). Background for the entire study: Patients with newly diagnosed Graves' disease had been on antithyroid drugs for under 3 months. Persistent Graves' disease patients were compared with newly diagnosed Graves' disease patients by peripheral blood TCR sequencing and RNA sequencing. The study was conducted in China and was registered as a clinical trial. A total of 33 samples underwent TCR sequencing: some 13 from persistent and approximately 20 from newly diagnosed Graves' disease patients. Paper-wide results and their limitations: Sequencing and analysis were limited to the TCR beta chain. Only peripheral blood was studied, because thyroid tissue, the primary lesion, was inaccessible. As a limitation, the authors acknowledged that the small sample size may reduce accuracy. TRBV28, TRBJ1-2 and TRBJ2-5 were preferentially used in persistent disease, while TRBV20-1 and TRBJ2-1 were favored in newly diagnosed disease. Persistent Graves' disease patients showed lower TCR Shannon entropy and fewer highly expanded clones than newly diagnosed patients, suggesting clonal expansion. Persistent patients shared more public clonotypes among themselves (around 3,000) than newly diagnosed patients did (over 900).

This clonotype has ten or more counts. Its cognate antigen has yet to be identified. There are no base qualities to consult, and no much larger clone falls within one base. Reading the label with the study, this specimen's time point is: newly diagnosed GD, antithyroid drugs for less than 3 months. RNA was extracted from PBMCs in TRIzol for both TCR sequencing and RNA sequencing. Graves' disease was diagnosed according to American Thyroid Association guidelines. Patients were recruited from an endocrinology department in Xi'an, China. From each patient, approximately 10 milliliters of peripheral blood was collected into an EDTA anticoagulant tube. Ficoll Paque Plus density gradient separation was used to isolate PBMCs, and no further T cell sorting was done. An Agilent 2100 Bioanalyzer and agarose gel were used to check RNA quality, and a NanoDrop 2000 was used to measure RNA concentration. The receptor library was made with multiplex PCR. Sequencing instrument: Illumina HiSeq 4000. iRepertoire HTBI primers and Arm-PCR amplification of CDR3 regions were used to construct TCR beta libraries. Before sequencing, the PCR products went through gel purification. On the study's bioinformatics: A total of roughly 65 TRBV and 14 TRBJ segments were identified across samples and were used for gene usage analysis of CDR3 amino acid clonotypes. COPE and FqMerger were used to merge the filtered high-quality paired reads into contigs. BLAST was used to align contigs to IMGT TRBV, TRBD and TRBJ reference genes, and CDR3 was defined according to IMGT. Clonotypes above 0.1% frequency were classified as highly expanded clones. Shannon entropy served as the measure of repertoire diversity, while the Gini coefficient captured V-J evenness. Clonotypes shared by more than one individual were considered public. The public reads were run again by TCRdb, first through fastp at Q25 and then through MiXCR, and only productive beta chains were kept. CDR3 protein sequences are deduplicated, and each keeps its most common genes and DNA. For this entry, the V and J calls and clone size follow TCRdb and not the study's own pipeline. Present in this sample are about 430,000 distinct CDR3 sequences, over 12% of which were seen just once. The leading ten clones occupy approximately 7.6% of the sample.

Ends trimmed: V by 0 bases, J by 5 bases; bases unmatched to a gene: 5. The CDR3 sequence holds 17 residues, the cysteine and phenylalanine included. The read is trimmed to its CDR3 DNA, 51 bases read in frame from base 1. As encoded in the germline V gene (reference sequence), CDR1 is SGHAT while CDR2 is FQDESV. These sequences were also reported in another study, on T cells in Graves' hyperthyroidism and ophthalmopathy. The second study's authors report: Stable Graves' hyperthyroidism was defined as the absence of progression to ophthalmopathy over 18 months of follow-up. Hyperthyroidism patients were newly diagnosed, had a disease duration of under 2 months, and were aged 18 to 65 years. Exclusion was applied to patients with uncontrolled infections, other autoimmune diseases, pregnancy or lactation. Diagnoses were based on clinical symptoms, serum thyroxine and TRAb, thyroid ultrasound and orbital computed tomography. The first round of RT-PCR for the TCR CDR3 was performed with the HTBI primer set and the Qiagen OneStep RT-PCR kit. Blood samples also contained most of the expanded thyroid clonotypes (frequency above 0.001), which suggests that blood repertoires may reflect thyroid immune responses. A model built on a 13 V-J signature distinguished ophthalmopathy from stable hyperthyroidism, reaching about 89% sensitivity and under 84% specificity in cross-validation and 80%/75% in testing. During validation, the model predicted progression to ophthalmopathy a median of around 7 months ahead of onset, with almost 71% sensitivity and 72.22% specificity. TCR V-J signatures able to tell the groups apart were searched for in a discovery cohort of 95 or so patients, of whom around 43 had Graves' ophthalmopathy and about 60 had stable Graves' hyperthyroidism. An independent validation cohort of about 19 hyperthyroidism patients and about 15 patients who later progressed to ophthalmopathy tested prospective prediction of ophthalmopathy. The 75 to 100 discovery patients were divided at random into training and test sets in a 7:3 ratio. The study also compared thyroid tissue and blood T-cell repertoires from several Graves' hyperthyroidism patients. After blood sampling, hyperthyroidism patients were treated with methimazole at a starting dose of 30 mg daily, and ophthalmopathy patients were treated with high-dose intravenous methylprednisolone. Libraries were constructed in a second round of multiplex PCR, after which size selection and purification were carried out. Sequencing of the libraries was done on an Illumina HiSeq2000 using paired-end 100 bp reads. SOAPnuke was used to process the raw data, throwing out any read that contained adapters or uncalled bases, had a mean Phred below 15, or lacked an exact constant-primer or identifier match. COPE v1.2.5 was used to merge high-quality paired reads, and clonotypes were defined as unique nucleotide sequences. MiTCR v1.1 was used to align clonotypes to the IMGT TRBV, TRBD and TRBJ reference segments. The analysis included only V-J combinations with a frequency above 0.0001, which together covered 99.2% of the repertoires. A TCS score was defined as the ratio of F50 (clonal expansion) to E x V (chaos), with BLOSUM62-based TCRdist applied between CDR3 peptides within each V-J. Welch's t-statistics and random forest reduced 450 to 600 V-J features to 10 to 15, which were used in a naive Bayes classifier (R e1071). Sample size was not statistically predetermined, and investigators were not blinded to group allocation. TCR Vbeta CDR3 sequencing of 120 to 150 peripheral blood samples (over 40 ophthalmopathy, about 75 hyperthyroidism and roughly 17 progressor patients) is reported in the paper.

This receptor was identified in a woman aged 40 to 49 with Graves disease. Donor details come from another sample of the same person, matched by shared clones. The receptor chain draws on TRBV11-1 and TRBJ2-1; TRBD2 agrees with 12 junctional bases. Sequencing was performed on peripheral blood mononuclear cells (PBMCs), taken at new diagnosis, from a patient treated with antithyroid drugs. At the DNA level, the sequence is TGTGCCAGCAGCTTAGCCAATCTAGCGGGAGGGAACAATGAGCAGTTCTTC. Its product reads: CASSLANLAGGNNEQFF.